This T cell receptor beta chain was observed in a study of control samples from healthy donors and cancer patients. V was pared by 0 bases and J by 1 base, with 9 bases between. CDR3 length: 16 amino acids. Germline CDR1 and CDR2: LGHNA and YNFKEQ. Sequencing used immunoSEQ multiplex PCR; TCRdb keeps in-frame clones, though not all of them. The sample lists about 85,000 clones; roughly 89% were seen once. Sequencing used blood. The chain combines TRBV4-2 with TRBJ1-4; D perhaps matches TRBD1 (6 bases). The sequence was obtained from a man aged 50-60 years in good health. The CDR3 DNA reads as TGTGCCAGCAGCCAAGACCAACAGGGAACTAATGAAAAACTGTTTTTT. Its translation: CASSQDQQGTNEKLFF.